This TCR beta chain was found in a study of shared clonotypes between healthy human individuals. General study results and limits: Naive CD4 clonotypes were shared across a handful of donors at around 5.4%.

Naive CD8 cells comprised CD45RO-negative, CCR7-positively selected cells, excluding terminally differentiated effector memory CD45RA+ cells. TCRdb keeps only in-frame clones here, not all; method: immunoSEQ multiplex PCR. The sample carries about 2.1 million clones, about 93% recorded once. Turning to this clone: Its antigen is not known.

The germline V gene has CDR1 SGHRS and CDR2 YFSETQ. V was cut by 2 bases and J by 0 bases, with 11 bases left in between. The CDR3 is 16 residues long. The sequenced sample was naive CD8+ T cells from PBMCs. This rearrangement joins TRBV5-1 to TRBJ2-2, with D unclear. The sequence was obtained from a man younger than 30 in good health. Some clones in this sample may be carry-over from other donors' samples. The CDR3 is CASSLPEISNTGELFF. In DNA form, the CDR3 reads TGCGCCAGCAGCTTACCAGAAATATCGAACACCGGGGAGCTGTTTTTT.